This T cell receptor beta chain is drawn from a study of vaccination effects on CD4 cells after COVID-19. Clones were sequenced by immunoSEQ multiplex PCR, and TCRdb holds only the in-frame ones, with some missing. The table records tens of thousands of clones, 55% to 75% of them present only once. Germline values: CDR1 SGHDT, CDR2 YYEEEE. The CDR3 is 15 residues long. Trimming cost V 1 base and J 0 bases, with 9 bases left between them. Antigen-specific CD4+ T cells were expanded (with viral peptide pools) by the ViraFEST assay ahead of sequencing. The culture ran for under eleven days, and then CD4+ T cells were isolated. Each vaccine recipient was nucleocapsid antibody negative and had no prior SARS-CoV-2 infection. A remark on this clone: Its antigen is not known.

The receptor comes from a human donor who received a COVID-19 vaccine. The chain employs TRBV5-6 and TRBJ2-3, with D perhaps TRBD2 (6 bases). The material was CD4+ T cells from PBMCs cultured with HCoV-OC43 spike peptides, obtained before COVID-19 vaccination. The subset is: HCoV-OC43 spike overlapping peptide pool stimulation. CDR3 DNA: TGTGCCAGCAGCTTGAGGGCGGGGAGCACAGATACGCAGTATTTT. Residues: CASSLRAGSTDTQYF.